The 28 T cell receptor beta chains given below trace back to one sample, sequenced in a study of early T cells in non-severe SARS-CoV-2 infection. TCRdb re-derived calls from the 5' RACE reads in MiXCR, one entry per CDR3 protein. This table holds tens of thousands of distinct CDR3 sequences, 10% found once. The starting material was whole blood, obtained at baseline. These receptors came from an adult who was a healthcare worker with PCR-confirmed SARS-CoV-2 infection or an uninfected control (not recorded which).

This clonotype was picked up many times. This rearrangement joins TRBV7-3 to TRBJ2-3; D possibly corresponds to TRBD2 (6 bases). Germline CDR1 is SGHTA and CDR2 is FQGTGA. V dropped 0 bases and J dropped 8 bases, with 6 bases sitting between them. CDR3 size: 12 residues. CDR3 sequence: CASSLTGGTQYF. DNA of the CDR3: TGTGCCAGCAGCTTAACGGGGGGTACGCAGTATTTT.

The rearrangement joins TRBV28 to TRBJ2-1; 7 positions agree with TRBD2. Trimming took 8 bases from V and 6 from J; bases not matched to a gene: 13. The CDR3 has 15 residues. Germline V gene lookup returns CDR1 MDHEN and CDR2 SYDVKM. This chain's CDR3 is CASALGETSLNEQFF. DNA for the CDR3: TGTGCCAGCGCCCTGGGGGAGACTAGCCTCAATGAGCAGTTCTTC.

This chain joins TRBV7-6 and TRBJ2-3, with 10 bases fitting TRBD2. CDR1 SGHVS and CDR2 FNYEAQ come from the germline V gene. Unmatched junction bases numbered 20, after V lost 6 bases and J lost 2 bases. The CDR3 loop spans 20 amino acids. The CDR3 DNA follows: TGTGCCAGCAGTTACCCGAACGTGGCAAGCGGGAGGGCCTTCACAGATACGCAGTATTTT. It specifies CASSYPNVASGRAFTDTQYF. Full variable domain (remainder filled in from reference TRBV7-6 and TRBJ2-3): GAGVSQSPRYKVTKRGQDVALRCDPISGHVSLYWYRQALGQGPEFLTYFNYEAQQDKSGLPNDRFSAERPEGSISTLTIQRTEQRDSAMYRCASSYPNVASGRAFTDTQYFGPGTRLTVL.

This clonotype was seen a single time. The V call is TRBV18, the J call TRBJ1-5, with TRBD1 matching 7 bases. Per the germline V gene, CDR1 is KGHSH and CDR2 is LQKENI. Trimming at V came to 6 bases and at J to 10 bases, leaving 9 bases not matched to a gene. This CDR3 has 13 amino acids. The DNA of the CDR3 is TGTGCCAGCTCCGAGAGGGGGCGCGGCCCCCAGCATTTT. As protein: CASSERGRGPQHF.

Ten or more counts support this clonotype. The V and J genes are TRBV9 and TRBJ2-7; no reliable D call. The CDR3 runs 14 residues. CDR1 SGDLS and CDR2 YYNGEE come from the germline V gene. V was pared by 0 bases and J by 2 bases, with 9 bases between. The CDR3 sequence is CASSVVAATYEQYF. CDR3 sequence (DNA): TGTGCCAGCAGCGTAGTTGCAGCAACCTACGAGCAGTACTTC.

In its sample, this clonotype was seen a few times. The chain couples TRBV6-5 to TRBJ2-3; 7 positions match TRBD1. The junction had 14 bases not matched to a gene; V was cut back by 2 bases and J by 6 bases. Germline loops: CDR1 MNHEY, CDR2 SVGAGI. The CDR3 length is 17 residues. The CDR3 here is CASSYASLGQSADTQYF. The CDR3, as DNA: TGTGCCAGCAGTTACGCGTCTTTGGGACAGTCAGCGGATACGCAGTATTTT.

This clonotype has more than one count but fewer than ten. The chain is built from TRBV9 and TRBJ2-3; 8 nucleotides align to TRBD2. The V gene end was trimmed by 0 bases and the J gene end by 1 base; junction bases not matched to a gene: 4. Germline V CDR1 and CDR2: SGDLS, YYNGEE. This CDR3 is built from 16 residues. The CDR3 bases are TGTGCCAGCAGCGTAGGAAGTAGCGGGGGCACAGATACGCAGTATTTT. Its translation is CASSVGSSGGTDTQYF. Using reference TRBV9 and TRBJ2-3 for the parts outside the CDR3, the full variable domain is DSGVTQTPKHLITATGQRVTLRCSPRSGDLSVYWYQQSLDQGLQFLIQYYNGEERAKGNILERFSAQQFPDLHSELNLSSLELGDSALYFCASSVGSSGGTDTQYFGPGTRLTVL.

This rearrangement joins TRBV27 to TRBJ2-3; perhaps TRBD2 as D (6 bases). V gave up 6 bases and J gave up 2 bases, with 15 bases separating them. CDR1 is MNHEY, CDR2 SMNVEV, per germline (reference sequence). This CDR3 contains 15 residues. CDR3 coding DNA: TGTGCCAGCAGGGGGGGACTGGGATACACAGATACGCAGTATTTT. It encodes CASRGGLGYTDTQYF.

This clonotype was observed many times. The rearrangement uses TRBV19 and TRBJ2-7; D tentatively reads TRBD1 or TRBD2 (5 bases each). CDR3 length equals 14 residues. V was cut by 5 bases and J by 1 base, with 12 bases left in between. CDR1 is LNHDA, CDR2 SQIVND, per germline (reference sequence). The CDR3: CASSVRDGSYEQYF. The CDR3 DNA sequence: TGTGCCAGTAGTGTCCGGGACGGATCCTACGAGCAGTACTTC.

The chain employs TRBV11-2 and TRBJ1-1, with no clear D. The CDR3 covers 14 residues. Between the trimmed V and J ends, which lost 1 base and 0 bases, there was a span of 6 bases. Germline CDR1 and CDR2: SGHAT and FQNNGV. The CDR3 protein is CASSLGSVNTEAFF. For the CDR3, the DNA is TGTGCCAGCAGCTTAGGGTCCGTGAACACTGAAGCTTTCTTT.

The V and J genes are TRBV21-1 and TRBJ1-1; TRBD1 reflects the table's D call only, with no check against the DNA. TRBV21-1 is described as a pseudogene. CDR3 size: 12 residues. The CDR3 protein is CASSLGQGRAFF. The CDR3 region has the DNA TGTGCCAGCAGCCTAGGACAGGGTAGAGCTTTCTTT.

This chain connects TRBV12-2 to TRBJ2-3; whether TRBD1, the table's D call, matches the DNA was not checked. TRBV12-2 is recorded as a pseudogene. The CDR3 is 17 amino acids. The CDR3 sequence is CASRSGKQGVSTDTQYF. In DNA, the CDR3 is TGTGCAAGTCGCTCAGGAAAACAGGGCGTTAGCACAGATACGCAGTATTTT.

V gene TRBV27 combines with J gene TRBJ2-2; D unresolved. This CDR3 is 15 amino acids long. Trimming cost V 6 bases and J 6 bases, with 17 bases left between them. Germline CDR1 reads MNHEY; CDR2 reads SMNVEV (reference sequence). The CDR3 loop is CASSPFNLAPGELFF. DNA of the CDR3: TGTGCCAGCAGCCCTTTTAATCTGGCCCCCGGGGAGCTGTTTTTT.

The gene calls are TRBV5-1 and TRBJ1-1, with D perhaps matching TRBD1 (5 bases). The V end was cut by 6 bases, the J end by 5 bases, with 14 bases between. Germline CDR1 is SGHRS and CDR2 is YFSETQ. The CDR3 totals 13 residues. CDR3 in amino acids: CASNPLGGTEAFF. As DNA, the CDR3 is TGCGCCAGCAATCCCCTCGGGGGTACTGAAGCTTTCTTT.

The genes are TRBV4-1 and TRBJ2-7; D remains ambiguous. CDR1 and CDR2 (germline): MGHRA, YSYEKL. The CDR3 has 15 amino acids. Deletions cut 0 bases from V and 5 bases from J, with 14 bases between. The CDR3 sequence: CASSQEPPLSNEQYF. The CDR3 coding sequence is TGCGCCAGCAGCCAAGAACCCCCTTTGAGTAACGAGCAGTACTTC.

The chain recombines TRBV20-1 with TRBJ2-7; TRBD1 matches 7 bases. The CDR3 contains 14 residues. Per the germline V gene, CDR1 is DFQATT and CDR2 is SNEGSKA (reference sequence). V trimming: 4 bases; J trimming: 3 bases; junction bases outside the gene matches: 9. The CDR3 coding sequence is TGCAGTGCTACGGGACAGCGGAGGATCTACGAGCAGTACTTC. Protein product: CSATGQRRIYEQYF.

This clonotype was counted a few times. CDR3 region: CSVEDSPLAEQFF. The DNA of the CDR3 is TGCAGCGTTGAAGATTCCCCTTTAGCGGAGCAGTTCTTC. This rearrangement joins TRBV29-1 to TRBJ2-1; a weak D match, TRBD2 (5 bases). This CDR3 comprises 13 residues. V lost 0 bases to trimming and J lost 10 bases, with 13 bases between them. CDR1 SQVTM and CDR2 ANQGSEA come from the germline V gene.

This clonotype was recorded many times. DNA of the CDR3: TGTGCCAGCAGCCCGACAGGGGGCGCCTACAATGAGCAGTTCTTC. Protein sequence: CASSPTGGAYNEQFF. The rearrangement joins TRBV6-2 or TRBV6-3 to TRBJ2-1; 10 bases are a match to TRBD1. The CDR3 runs 15 residues. CDR1 MNHEY and CDR2 SVGEGT come from the germline V gene. J gave up 2 bases and V 6 bases, and 4 bases lay outside the gene matches.

This clonotype was found many times. The chain uses TRBV3-1 and TRBJ2-7; no clear D gene. This CDR3 is 15 amino acids long. The V gene's germline CDR1 is LGHDT and CDR2 YNNKEL (reference sequence). Trimming cost V 2 bases and J 7 bases, with 18 bases left between them. As DNA, the CDR3 is TGTGCCAGCAGCCAAAGGGTTCAGGACCCAAGGGAGCAGTACTTC. This encodes CASSQRVQDPREQYF.

This clonotype was counted ten times or more. This sequence joins TRBV2 and TRBJ2-3; TRBD2 agrees at 9 bases. Looked up from germline, CDR1 is SNHLY and CDR2 is FYNNEI. The CDR3 length is 14 residues. The V segment lost 5 bases and the J segment 3 bases; nucleotides outside the gene matches: 3. The CDR3 DNA is TGTGCCAGCAGTTCCCTAGCGGGAACAGATACGCAGTATTTT. It specifies CASSSLAGTDTQYF.

This clonotype was detected many times. V and J are TRBV12-5 and TRBJ1-1; D perhaps matches TRBD1 (5 bases). CDR1 LGHNT and CDR2 FRNRAP come from the germline V gene. CDR3 length equals 15 residues. V was shortened by 0 bases and J by 7 bases, with 15 bases between the two germline ends. Here the CDR3 DNA reads TGTGCTAGTGGTTTGGTACTGGGCAGCGGGGGTGAAGCTTTCTTT. Translated, it gives CASGLVLGSGGEAFF. Combining the CDR3 with reference TRBV12-5 and TRBJ1-1 gives the whole variable domain DARVTQTPRHKVTEMGQEVTMRCQPILGHNTVFWYRQTMMQGLELLAYFRNRAPLDDSGMPKDRFSAEMPDATLATLKIQPSEPRDSAVYFCASGLVLGSGGEAFFGQGTRLTVV.

This clonotype was detected a few times. The chain couples TRBV12-3 or TRBV12-4 to TRBJ2-7; D is undetermined. V was trimmed by 2 bases and J by 6 bases, leaving 14 bases between them. The length of the CDR3 is 14 residues. The CDR3 DNA follows: TGTGCCAGCAGTTTAAGGGCGACTCGATCCGAGCAGTACTTC. Residues: CASSLRATRSEQYF.

The chain carries TRBV29-1 and TRBJ2-6; D perhaps matches TRBD1 (5 bases). The germline V and J ends were trimmed by 8 bases and 0 bases, with 11 bases remaining between them. The CDR3 contains 14 residues. Germline V CDR1 and CDR2: SQVTM, ANQGSEA. The CDR3 DNA is TGCAGCCGACGAAGGGGCTCTGGGGCCAACGTCCTGACTTTC. Protein product: CSRRRGSGANVLTF.

The rearrangement uses TRBV19 and TRBJ2-7; 8 bases align to TRBD1. The CDR3 covers 15 residues. J gave up 6 bases and V 3 bases, and 10 bases lay outside the gene matches. The V gene's germline CDR1 is LNHDA and CDR2 SQIVND (reference sequence). In DNA form, the CDR3 reads TGTGCCAGTAGTATGACGGGACAGGCTACGTCCGAGCAGTACTTC. As protein: CASSMTGQATSEQYF.

This clonotype was found many times. The chain employs TRBV20-1 and TRBJ1-6; the D gene is possibly TRBD1 (6 bases). This CDR3 is built from 17 residues. Germline values: CDR1 DFQATT, CDR2 SNEGSKA (reference sequence). V lost 1 base, J lost 2 bases, and 15 bases lay in between. The CDR3 DNA is TGCAGTGCTAGAGCGGACAGTAGGGTCACCTATAATTCACCCCTCCACTTT. This codes for CSARADSRVTYNSPLHF.

This chain links TRBV6-6 with TRBJ1-4, with 7 bases fitting TRBD1. This CDR3 is built from 14 residues. With V trimmed by 5 bases and J by 5 bases, 5 bases remained unmatched. Germline assignment: CDR1 MNHNY and CDR2 SVGAGI (reference sequence). The CDR3: CASSNLQGNEKLFF. CDR3 nucleotide sequence: TGTGCCAGCAGTAACTTACAGGGGAATGAAAAACTGTTTTTT.

This clonotype was counted only a few times. The V call is TRBV25-1, the J call TRBJ2-1; TRBD1 or TRBD2 may be the D gene (5 bases each). The CDR3 is 13 amino acids. Trimming removed 7 bases from V and 8 bases from J, with 15 bases in between. Germline CDR1 and CDR2: MGHDK and SYGVNS. The CDR3 spells CASTARGSDEQFF. Written as DNA, the CDR3 is TGTGCCAGCACCGCAAGGGGTAGCGATGAGCAGTTCTTC.

This clonotype was seen a few times. V gene TRBV29-1 combines with J gene TRBJ1-1, with D unclear. This CDR3 region has 13 residues. V was pared by 5 bases and J by 0 bases, with 10 bases between. CDR1 and CDR2 from the germline V gene are SQVTM and ANQGSEA. The CDR3, as DNA: TGCAGCGTTAAGGCCGGTTTGAACACTGAAGCTTTCTTT. Translated, it gives CSVKAGLNTEAFF.